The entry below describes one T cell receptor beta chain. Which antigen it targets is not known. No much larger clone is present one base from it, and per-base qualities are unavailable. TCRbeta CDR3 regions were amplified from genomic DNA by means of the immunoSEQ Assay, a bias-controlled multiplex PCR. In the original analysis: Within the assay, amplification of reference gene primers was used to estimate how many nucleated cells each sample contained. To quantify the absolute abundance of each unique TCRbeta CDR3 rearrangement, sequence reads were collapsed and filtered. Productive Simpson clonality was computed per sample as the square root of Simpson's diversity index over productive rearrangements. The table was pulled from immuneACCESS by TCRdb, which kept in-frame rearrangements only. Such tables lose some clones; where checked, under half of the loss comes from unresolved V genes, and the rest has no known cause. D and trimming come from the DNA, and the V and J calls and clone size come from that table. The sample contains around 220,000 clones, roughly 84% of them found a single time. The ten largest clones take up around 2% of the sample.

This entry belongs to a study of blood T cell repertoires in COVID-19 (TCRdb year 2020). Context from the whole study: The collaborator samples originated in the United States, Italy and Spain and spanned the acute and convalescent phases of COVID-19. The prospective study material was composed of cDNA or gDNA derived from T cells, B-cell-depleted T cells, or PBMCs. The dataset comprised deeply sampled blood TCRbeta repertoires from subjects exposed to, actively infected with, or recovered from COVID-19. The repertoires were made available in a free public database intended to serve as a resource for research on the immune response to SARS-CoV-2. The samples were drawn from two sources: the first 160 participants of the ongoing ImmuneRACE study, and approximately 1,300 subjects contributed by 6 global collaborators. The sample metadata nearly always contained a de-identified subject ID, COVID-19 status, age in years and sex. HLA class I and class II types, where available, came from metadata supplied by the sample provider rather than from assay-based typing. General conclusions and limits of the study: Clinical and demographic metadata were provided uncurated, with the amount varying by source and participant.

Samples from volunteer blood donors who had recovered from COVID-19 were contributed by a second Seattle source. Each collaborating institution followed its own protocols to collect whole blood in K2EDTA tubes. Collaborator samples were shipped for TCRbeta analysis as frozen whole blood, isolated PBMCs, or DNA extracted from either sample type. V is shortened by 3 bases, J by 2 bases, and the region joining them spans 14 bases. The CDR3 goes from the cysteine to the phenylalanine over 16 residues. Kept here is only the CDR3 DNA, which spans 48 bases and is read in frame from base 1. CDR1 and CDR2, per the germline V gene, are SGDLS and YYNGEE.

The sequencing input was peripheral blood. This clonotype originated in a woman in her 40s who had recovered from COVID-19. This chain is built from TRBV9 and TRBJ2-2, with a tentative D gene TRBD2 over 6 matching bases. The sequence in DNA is TGTGCCAGCAGCGCGGCCGGGGGAAAAAACACCGGGGAGCTGTTTTTT. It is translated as CASSAAGGKNTGELFF.